The rows below give T cell receptor beta chains drawn from one sample of a study of cytomegalovirus exposure and HLA in healthy donors. The protocol was immunoSEQ multiplex PCR, while the TCRdb copy is restricted to in-frame clones and leaves out a portion. The profile covers 100,000 to 150,000 clones, with approximately 80% appearing a single time and 1% to 1.5% taken by the ten largest. Specimen: PBMCs. The source is a girl aged 2-10 years in good health and CMV-seronegative. Each CDR3 is given with its conserved first and last residue. The D gene is left open where the match is weak. Not all rows give a size; the values are once, few, many and, for expanded clones, a class.

v_call	j_call	d_call	clone_size	cdr3_nt	cdr3_aa
TRBV21-1	TRBJ2-1	.	.	TGTGCCAGCACCCGGGACAGGTACAATGAGCAGTTCTTC	CASTRDRYNEQFF
TRBV10-2	TRBJ2-5	TRBD2	.	TGCGCCAGCAGTGACCCAGCCCGGACTAGCTACGAGACCCAGTACTTC	CASSDPARTSYETQYF
TRBV5-6	TRBJ2-5	TRBD1	.	TGTGCCAGCAGCCCCGGACAGGGAACGATTATGGAGACCCAGTACTTC	CASSPGQGTIMETQYF
TRBV19	TRBJ2-7	TRBD1	.	TGTGCCAGTACCGCACCGGGACAGGTGTACGAGCAGTACTTC	CASTAPGQVYEQYF
TRBV13	TRBJ2-7	.	.	TGTGCCAGCAGCCCTGGACCCAGGGTCTACGAGCAGTACTTC	CASSPGPRVYEQYF
TRBV12-5	TRBJ1-2	TRBD1	.	TGTGCTAGTGGGGGGACAGGGGCCATTGATAGATATGGCTACACCTTC	CASGGTGAIDRYGYTF
TRBV15	TRBJ1-5	.	.	TGTGCCACCAGCAAATTAGACAGGCGAAATCAGCCCCAGCATTTT	CATSKLDRRNQPQHF
TRBV30	TRBJ2-7	TRBD1	.	TGTGCCTGGAGTGCCGGGACAGGGACGTGGTTCGAGCAGTACTTC	CAWSAGTGTWFEQYF
TRBV7-6	TRBJ2-1	TRBD2	.	TGTGCCAGCACCACCGGAGGCGGGGGGCGTAACAATGAGCAGTTCTTC	CASTTGGGGRNNEQFF
TRBV7-2	TRBJ1-1	.	once	TGTGCCAGCAGCCCGGGAATTAACACTGAAGCTTTCTTT	CASSPGINTEAFF
TRBV9	TRBJ2-7	TRBD2	.	TGTGCCAGCAGCGTAGAGGACGGGAGGACCCGTGAGCAGTACTTC	CASSVEDGRTREQYF
TRBV18	TRBJ1-5	.	few	TGTGCCAGCTCGTCGGGAAGGGAGGATCGTCCCCAGCATTTT	CASSSGREDRPQHF
TRBV29-1	TRBJ2-3	TRBD2	.	TGCAGCGTTGAGGGGGAAGTAGCGGGAACGCAGGATACGCAGTATTTT	CSVEGEVAGTQDTQYF
TRBV6-5	TRBJ1-6	TRBD1	.	TGTGCCAGCGGGACAGGAAGCTCCTATAATTCACCCCTCCACTTT	CASGTGSSYNSPLHF
TRBV9	TRBJ2-7	TRBD1	few	TGTGCCAGCAGCCGACAGGGTGGCAGGGGATACGAGCAGTACTTC	CASSRQGGRGYEQYF
TRBV4-1	TRBJ2-7	TRBD1	once	TGCGCCAGCAGCCAATTGGGGACAGGGAATACCGAGCAGTACTTC	CASSQLGTGNTEQYF
TRBV6-1	TRBJ1-5	TRBD1	.	TGTGCCAGCAGCCGGGACAGTTTGTCCCAGCATTTT	CASSRDSLSQHF
TRBV7-7	TRBJ2-7	.	.	TGTGCTAGCAGCTTTTCCGAAAAAGGGGGCGAGCAGTACTTC	CASSFSEKGGEQYF
TRBV4-1	TRBJ2-1	.	.	TGCGCCAGCAGTCGGGGGACAGATGAGCAGTTCTTC	CASSRGTDEQFF
TRBV11-1	TRBJ2-7	.	.	TGTGCCAGCAGCTTCACCTTTGGGGGGAGCTCCTACGAGCAGTACTTC	CASSFTFGGSSYEQYF
TRBV10-1	TRBJ2-1	.	.	TGCGCCAGCAGTAAACTAAAGGATAACAATGAGCAGTTCTTC	CASSKLKDNNEQFF
TRBV27	TRBJ2-7	TRBD1	.	TGTGCCAGCAGTATCCCCCCCACGACAGGGGGCCGGAACGAGCAGTACTTC	CASSIPPTTGGRNEQYF
TRBV6-6	TRBJ2-1	TRBD2	.	TGTGCCAGCAGTTCCGTAGCGGGAGGTCTCTACAATGAGCAGTTCTTC	CASSSVAGGLYNEQFF
TRBV18	TRBJ1-6	TRBD1	.	TGTGCCAGCTCATCTCGGGAGGGGGCCGGCAATTCACCCCTCCACTTT	CASSSREGAGNSPLHF
TRBV5-3	TRBJ2-3	TRBD2	.	TGTGCCAGAAGCTTGGAGCGGGAGCCCGCAGATACGCAGTATTTT	CARSLEREPADTQYF
TRBV10-1	TRBJ2-7	TRBD1	once	TGCGCCAGCAGCCAGACAGGGACCTACGAGCAGTACTTC	CASSQTGTYEQYF
TRBV7-9	TRBJ2-5	.	.	TGTGCCAGCAGCTTAGTCGTATCAACTAGCTCGATACAAGAGACCCAGTACTTC	CASSLVVSTSSIQETQYF
TRBV7-9	TRBJ1-1	.	.	TGTGCCAGCACCGTAAATCTAGTTCGCACTGAAGCTTTCTTT	CASTVNLVRTEAFF
TRBV14	TRBJ2-7	TRBD2	few	TGTGCCAGCAGCCAGTCGCGGGAGAGAGTGTACGAGCAGTACTTC	CASSQSRERVYEQYF
TRBV13	TRBJ2-2	TRBD2	.	TGTGCCAGCAGCTTCACTAGCGCCGGGGAGCTGTTTTTT	CASSFTSAGELFF
TRBV29-1	TRBJ2-3	TRBD2	.	TGCAGCGTTGAATTGGGGGGGTCGTGGACAGATACGCAGTATTTT	CSVELGGSWTDTQYF
TRBV7-3	TRBJ2-1	TRBD2	.	TGTGCCAGCAGCTCCACTAGCGGGGGAAGCTCCTACAATGAGCAGTTCTTC	CASSSTSGGSSYNEQFF
TRBV27	TRBJ2-7	TRBD2	.	TGTGCCAGCAGTCTAGCGGGAGGGCCGAGGGAGCAGTACTTC	CASSLAGGPREQYF
TRBV18	TRBJ1-5	.	.	TGTGCCAGCTCACCTTCGGGAGACCAGCCCCAGCATTTT	CASSPSGDQPQHF
TRBV7-9	TRBJ2-3	.	.	TGTGCCAGCACCCCAGGACGGGGTGTAGTGGATACGCAGTATTTT	CASTPGRGVVDTQYF
TRBV5-1	TRBJ2-5	TRBD1	.	TGCGCCAGCAGCCGTGAGACAGGGCTATTAGAGACCCAGTACTTC	CASSRETGLLETQYF
TRBV19	TRBJ1-1	.	.	TGTGCCAGTATGGGGCAGAGCTACACTGAAGCTTTCTTT	CASMGQSYTEAFF